The 21 T cell receptor beta chains listed next were all sequenced from one sample in a study of cytomegalovirus exposure and HLA in healthy donors. Primers included in the PCR were 60 Vbeta and 13 Jbeta primers. The protocol was immunoSEQ multiplex PCR, while the TCRdb copy is restricted to in-frame clones and leaves out a portion. The table has about 110,000 clones, approximately 70% seen once. The sample was PBMCs. Receptors originate from a woman aged 25 to 45 in good health and CMV-seronegative.

This clone occurred a few times. The chain recombines TRBV5-1 with TRBJ2-1; D unclear. The germline V gene encodes CDR1 SGHRS and CDR2 YFSETQ. The CDR3 length is 15 residues. V gave up 4 bases and J gave up 0 bases, with 11 bases separating them. Written as DNA, the CDR3 is TGCGCCAGCAGCCGAGTAAGGAGCTCCTACAATGAGCAGTTCTTC. Protein sequence: CASSRVRSSYNEQFF.

This chain links TRBV30 with TRBJ1-1, with D uncertain. Germline V gene data show CDR1 as GTSNPN and CDR2 as SVGIG (reference sequence). Trimming stripped 0 bases from V and 0 bases from J, with 5 bases between. There are 13 residues in the CDR3. CDR3 residues: CAWSVFMNTEAFF. The DNA for the CDR3 is TGTGCCTGGAGTGTATTCATGAACACTGAAGCTTTCTTT.

The sample holds one count of this clone. V gene TRBV18 combines with J gene TRBJ2-3; TRBD2 matches at 9 bases. J lost 2 bases, V lost 3 bases, and 3 bases had no gene match. The CDR3 extends over 15 amino acids. The V gene's germline CDR1 is KGHSH and CDR2 LQKENI. The CDR3 region has the DNA TGTGCCAGCTCACCTTTAGCGGGAGTCACAGATACGCAGTATTTT. Translated: CASSPLAGVTDTQYF.

This clone appeared a few times. The chain is built from TRBV7-9 and TRBJ1-6; 7 bases agree with TRBD1. Germline V lookup: CDR1 SEHNR, CDR2 FQNEAQ (reference sequence). Germline trimming cut 1 base from V and 7 bases from J; bases unmatched to any gene: 1. CDR3 size: 14 residues. In nucleotides, the CDR3 is TGTGCCAGCAGCTTAGAACAGGGGAATTCACCCCTCCACTTT. Its translation: CASSLEQGNSPLHF. The full variable domain, its missing parts supplied by reference TRBV7-9 and TRBJ1-6, is DTGVSQNPRHKITKRGQNVTFRCDPISEHNRLYWYRQTLGQGPEFLTYFQNEAQLEKSRLLSDRFSAERPKGSFSTLEIQRTEQGDSAMYLCASSLEQGNSPLHFGNGTRLTVT.

This clone was counted only a few times. This chain links TRBV25-1 with TRBJ1-2, with D uncertain. V lost 6 bases, J lost 5 bases, and 13 bases lay in between. Germline V gene data show CDR1 as MGHDK and CDR2 as SYGVNS. There are 13 residues in the CDR3. CDR3 loop: CASSGGIWYGYTF. In DNA, the CDR3 is TGTGCCAGCAGCGGAGGGATCTGGTATGGCTACACCTTC.

The chain carries TRBV5-1 and TRBJ2-1; 7 nucleotides agree with TRBD1. J gave up 7 bases and V 0 bases, and 7 bases lay outside the gene matches. This CDR3 spans 15 amino acids. Looked up from germline, CDR1 is SGHRS and CDR2 is YFSETQ. CDR3 sequence: CASSLAPGGKNEQFF. The CDR3 region has the DNA TGCGCCAGCAGCTTGGCCCCAGGGGGTAAGAATGAGCAGTTCTTC.

The chain links TRBV6-5 to TRBJ2-1; no firm D call. The ends were cut back, 7 bases at V and 7 bases at J, with 8 bases in the middle. Per germline, CDR1 MNHEY and CDR2 SVGAGI. The CDR3 runs 11 residues. In DNA, the CDR3 is TGTGCCAGCACCCTCCTGAATGAGCAGTTCTTC. Amino acid sequence: CASTLLNEQFF.

This sequence joins TRBV5-1 and TRBJ1-5, with D possibly being TRBD1 (5 bases). Trimming shortened V by 0 bases and J by 2 bases, and 12 bases separated the two germline ends. In germline, CDR1 is SGHRS, CDR2 YFSETQ. The CDR3 is made up of 16 amino acids. The CDR3 DNA reads as TGCGCCAGCAGCTTGGTTTGGGGGGTGGGCAATCAGCCCCAGCATTTT. Translating gives CASSLVWGVGNQPQHF.

The chain links TRBV29-1 to TRBJ2-7, with D possibly TRBD1 on 5 matching bases. The CDR3 sequence is 14 residues long. V shed 0 bases and J shed 5 bases, with 14 bases lying between them. The germline V gene encodes CDR1 SQVTM and CDR2 ANQGSEA. Written as DNA, the CDR3 is TGCAGCGTTGAAGAGGGCAGGGCGAAGAACGAGCAGTACTTC. It yields the protein CSVEEGRAKNEQYF.

This chain links TRBV7-9 with TRBJ1-1, with 9 nucleotides matching TRBD1. This CDR3 region has 14 residues. The trim removed 5 bases at V and 4 bases at J, leaving 5 bases unmatched. The germline gives CDR1 SEHNR, CDR2 FQNEAQ (reference sequence). The CDR3 here is CASSRQGGSTEAFF. CDR3 coding DNA: TGTGCCAGCAGCCGACAGGGGGGGAGCACTGAAGCTTTCTTT.

V is TRBV6-5 and J is TRBJ2-1; the match to TRBD2 covers 12 bases. CDR1 and CDR2 (germline): MNHEY, SVGAGI. Trimming took 4 bases from V and 8 from J; bases not matched to a gene: 9. The CDR3 loop spans 16 amino acids. The CDR3 region is CASSSLGLAGSYEQFF. The CDR3, as DNA: TGTGCCAGCAGTTCCCTCGGACTAGCGGGAAGCTATGAGCAGTTCTTC.

The V and J genes are TRBV28 and TRBJ1-4; the D gene is possibly TRBD1 (6 bases). Deletions cut 6 bases from V and 5 bases from J, with 16 bases between. Germline-derived CDR1 and CDR2 are MDHEN and SYDVKM. CDR3 size: 15 residues. CDR3 amino acids: CASSPPTGANEKLFF. The CDR3 DNA reads TGTGCCAGCAGCCCGCCGACAGGAGCAAATGAAAAACTGTTTTTT.

The chain employs TRBV18 and TRBJ1-4; 8 bases line up with TRBD1. The CDR3 extends over 13 amino acids. Trimming cost V 3 bases and J 7 bases; bases outside gene matches: 1. Germline loops: CDR1 KGHSH, CDR2 LQKENI. The CDR3 here is CASSPGQGEKLFF. DNA of the CDR3: TGTGCCAGCTCACCCGGACAGGGTGAAAAACTGTTTTTT.

The chain couples TRBV30 to TRBJ2-7; 7 positions agree with TRBD2. With 4 bases clipped from V and 1 base from J, the junction kept 1 base outside the gene matches. This CDR3 spans 12 amino acids. Germline V gene lookup returns CDR1 GTSNPN and CDR2 SVGIG (reference sequence). CDR3 DNA sequence: TGTGCCTGGACTAGCGGTTCCTACGAGCAGTACTTC. It translates to CAWTSGSYEQYF.

V gene TRBV7-9 combines with J gene TRBJ2-1; possibly TRBD1 for D (6 bases). Germline values: CDR1 SEHNR, CDR2 FQNEAQ (reference sequence). Trimming left V 5 bases short and J 6 bases short, with 17 bases between. This CDR3 has 15 amino acids. For the CDR3, the DNA is TGTGCCAGCAGCCCCCAGGGGACCTACGGCAATGAGCAGTTCTTC. This sequence encodes CASSPQGTYGNEQFF.

This chain uses TRBV14 with TRBJ1-2; TRBD1 is a possible D gene (6 bases). The CDR3 is 12 residues long. Trimming removed 3 bases from V and 4 bases from J, with 6 bases in between. Per germline, CDR1 SGHDN and CDR2 FVKESK. The CDR3 region has the DNA TGTGCCAGCAGCCAGACAGGCTATGGCTACACCTTC. It yields the protein CASSQTGYGYTF.

The chain has TRBV7-3 and TRBJ2-5; tentative D call: TRBD2 (5 bases). This CDR3 region has 13 residues. From germline, CDR1 is SGHTA and CDR2 FQGTGA. V was trimmed by 4 bases and J by 7 bases, leaving 13 bases between them. The CDR3 spells CASSSRIEGTQYF. The CDR3 DNA sequence: TGTGCCAGCAGCTCTAGGATAGAGGGGACCCAGTACTTC. Full variable domain (missing parts from reference TRBV7-3 and TRBJ2-5): GAGVSQTPSNKVTEKGKYVELRCDPISGHTALYWYRQSLGQGPEFLIYFQGTGAADDSGLPNDRFFAVRPEGSVSTLKIQRTERGDSAVYLCASSSRIEGTQYFGPGTRLLVL.

The chain links TRBV6-5 to TRBJ1-2; a possible D gene is TRBD1 (5 bases). Trimming took off 6 bases at V and 0 bases at J, with 14 bases between the two ends. The germline V gene encodes CDR1 MNHEY and CDR2 SVGAGI. The CDR3 is 15 residues long. The CDR3 sequence: CASSDGGLANYGYTF. The CDR3 DNA is TGTGCCAGCAGCGACGGGGGGTTAGCTAACTATGGCTACACCTTC.

The rearrangement uses TRBV6-5 and TRBJ2-1, with 8 bases that match TRBD2. The junction had 3 bases not matched to a gene; V was cut back by 6 bases and J by 2 bases. The CDR3 is 14 amino acids. Germline CDR1 reads MNHEY; CDR2 reads SVGAGI. This chain's CDR3 is CASSIAGPYNEQFF. DNA for the CDR3: TGTGCCAGCAGCATAGCGGGACCCTACAATGAGCAGTTCTTC.

The table lists this clone with a few counts. This chain uses TRBV27 with TRBJ2-7, with D possibly being TRBD1 (6 bases). Germline CDR1 MNHEY, CDR2 SMNVEV (reference sequence). V lost 3 bases and J lost 4, with 16 bases in between. The length of the CDR3 is 15 residues. The CDR3 reads CASSFTGMGSYEQYF. In DNA form, the CDR3 reads TGTGCCAGCAGTTTCACAGGGATGGGGTCGTACGAGCAGTACTTC.

CDR3 nucleotides: TGTGCCAGCAGTTACGAGGGTTCGTGGGGCTACACCTTC. This translates into CASSYEGSWGYTF. The V call is TRBV6-5, the J call TRBJ1-2; unclear D gene. This CDR3 has 13 amino acids. The V end was cut by 2 bases, the J end by 8 bases, with 12 bases between. CDR1 MNHEY and CDR2 SVGAGI come from the germline V gene.